This T cell receptor beta chain stems from a study of brain T cells in children with intractable seizures. Pre-surgery treatment included at least one anti-epileptic drug. Using immunoSEQ multiplex PCR, the repertoire was profiled, and TCRdb retains in-frame clones only, with some absent. The table has 100,000 to 120,000 clones, approximately 94% seen once; the top ten hold 3.5% to 4%. The sample here was peripheral blood, taken at surgery. This clonotype was sampled from a boy younger than two with hemimegalencephaly and intractable seizures.

CDR3 nucleotides: TGTGCCAGCAGTTACTCCCTAGTGGGAGATACGCAGTATTTT. Encoded protein: CASSYSLVGDTQYF. The chain carries TRBV6-2 or TRBV6-3 and TRBJ2-3; no definite D call. Trimming removed 0 bases from V and 5 bases from J, with 9 bases in between. Germline V gene data show CDR1 as MNHEY and CDR2 as SVGEGT. The CDR3 extends over 14 amino acids.